This TCR beta chain was identified during a study of blood T cell repertoires in COVID-19. About the study: The cDNA or gDNA used as material had been derived from T cells, B-cell-depleted T cells, or PBMCs.

Original analysis: Amplifying reference gene primers gave estimates of nucleated cell counts. Assay: immunoSEQ multiplex PCR; the TCRdb copy retains only in-frame clones and omits some. The V and J calls and clone size come from that table; D and trimming were worked out from the DNA. The data hold roughly 300,000 clones, with about 89% observed a single time. V was pared by 9 bases and J by 3 bases, with 5 bases of the junction left unmatched. From germline, CDR1 is ENHRY and CDR2 SYGVKD. The CDR3 spans 13 residues. The source is a woman younger than 45 with COVID-19, enrolled during active disease. The sequenced sample was peripheral blood. The chain has TRBV10-3 and TRBJ2-7; 10 nucleotides agree with TRBD2. CDR3 DNA: TGTGCCATTAGGACTAGCGGCCTCTACGAGCAGTACTTC. This sequence encodes CAIRTSGLYEQYF.